The sequence of this T cell receptor beta chain was determined in a study of CD8+CD57+ T cells in acquired aplastic anemia. Flow cytometry had shown expanded CD8+CD57+ cells in the patients chosen for sequencing. Genomic DNA provided the template from which TCR beta VDJ and CDR3 profiles were obtained. Each CDR3 protein is one row after TCRdb ran MiXCR on the reads. Of approximately 180,000 distinct CDR3 sequences in the sample, roughly 50% were seen once. The sample holds many counts of this clonotype. Per the germline V gene, CDR1 is SQVTM and CDR2 is ANQGSEA. This CDR3 is built from 13 residues. Trimming left V 4 bases short and J 7 bases short, with 14 bases between.

The sequenced material came from sorted CD4+, CD8+, or CD8+CD57+ T cells (not recorded which) from PBMCs. This TCR derives from a human donor with aplastic anemia. V and J are TRBV29-1 and TRBJ1-5; possible D gene TRBD1, 6 bases. CDR3 loop: CSVASGAGQPQHF. The CDR3 bases are TGCAGCGTTGCTTCAGGGGCTGGGCAGCCCCAGCATTTT.